This is a list of T cell receptor beta chains from one sample in a study of tumor T cells in aggressive B-cell lymphoma. Data came from immunoSEQ multiplex PCR; TCRdb stores just in-frame clones and leaves some out. The table has some 10,000 clones, 85% to 95% seen once; the top ten hold 3%. The specimen sequenced was tumor tissue. The receptors were gathered from an adult with diffuse large B cell lymphoma. Each CDR3 is given with its conserved first and last residue. The D gene is left open where the match is weak. Clone sizes are given selectively: once, few, many, or a class where the clone is expanded.

>TRBJ2-5|TRBV6-5|NA|NA
CASSNQQGRETQYF
TGTGCCAGCAGTAATCAACAGGGAAGAGAGACCCAGTACTTC
>TRBJ1-1|TRBV6-5|NA|NA
CASSSLPNTEAFF
TGTGCCAGCAGTTCGCTACCGAACACTGAAGCTTTCTTT
>TRBJ2-7|TRBV10-3|NA|NA
CAISEHSPHEQYF
TGTGCCATCAGTGAGCACTCTCCTCATGAGCAGTACTTC
>TRBJ1-6|TRBV2|NA|TRBD1
CASSEGEGALRPLHF
TGTGCCAGCAGTGAAGGTGAGGGGGCCCTTAGGCCCCTCCACTTT
>TRBJ2-5|TRBV5-1|NA|NA
CASSPGLQETQYF
TGCGCCAGCAGCCCGGGACTTCAAGAGACCCAGTACTTC
>TRBJ1-1|TRBV29-1|NA|TRBD1
CSVDKDRGGEAFF
TGCAGCGTTGATAAGGACAGGGGCGGTGAAGCTTTCTTT
>TRBJ2-3|TRBV6-5|NA|TRBD2
CASSYSGLAGGDTQYF
TGTGCCAGCAGTTACTCAGGACTAGCGGGGGGGGATACGCAGTATTTT
>TRBJ2-7|TRBV9|NA|TRBD2
CASSVHGLAGAYEQYF
TGTGCCAGCAGCGTACATGGGCTAGCGGGAGCTTACGAGCAGTACTTC
>TRBJ1-5|TRBV9|few|NA
CASSVAGVGQPQHF
TGTGCCAGCAGCGTAGCAGGGGTCGGTCAGCCCCAGCATTTT
>TRBJ1-1|TRBV2|NA|TRBD1
CASSPALQGARMNTEAFF
TGTGCCAGCAGCCCAGCCCTACAGGGGGCGAGGATGAACACTGAAGCTTTCTTT
>TRBJ2-7|TRBV7-2|NA|TRBD1
CASGTGGGEQYF
TGTGCCTCAGGGACAGGGGGCGGTGAGCAGTACTTC
>TRBJ1-1|TRBV9|NA|NA
CASSVEGHPNTEAFF
TGTGCCAGCAGCGTAGAAGGACACCCGAACACTGAAGCTTTCTTT
>TRBJ2-1|TRBV29-1|once|TRBD2
CSVDSSGLASGSSYNEQFF
TGCAGCGTTGATTCATCAGGGTTGGCTAGCGGGAGCTCCTACAATGAGCAGTTCTTC
>TRBJ1-2|TRBV5-8|NA|NA
CASSLVGASSDGYTF
TGTGCCAGCAGCTTGGTTGGGGCCAGCAGTGATGGCTACACCTTC
>TRBJ2-7|TRBV29-1|once|TRBD1
CSAGQATYEQYF
TGCAGCGCAGGACAGGCTACCTACGAGCAGTACTTC
>TRBJ1-6|TRBV12-5|NA|NA
CASGLGMTESNSPLHF
TGTGCTAGTGGTTTGGGTATGACAGAGAGTAATTCACCCCTCCACTTT
>TRBJ2-7|TRBV6-1|NA|TRBD2
CASSTAGVISEQYF
TGTGCCAGCAGTACAGCGGGAGTAATAAGCGAGCAGTACTTC
>TRBJ2-3|TRBV19|NA|NA
CASSIVNTDTQYF
TGTGCCAGTAGTATAGTCAACACAGATACGCAGTATTTT
>TRBJ1-4|TRBV5-4|NA|NA
CASSFQGYEKLFF
TGTGCCAGCTCCTTCCAGGGCTATGAAAAACTGTTTTTT
>TRBJ1-1|TRBV5-4|NA|NA
CASSLGLGETEAFF
TGTGCCAGCAGCCTGGGACTAGGGGAGACTGAAGCTTTCTTT
>TRBJ2-2|TRBV11-2|NA|TRBD1
CASSLETGSAGELFF
TGTGCCAGCAGCTTAGAGACAGGGAGTGCCGGGGAGCTGTTTTTT
>TRBJ1-2|TRBV2|NA|NA
CASSAGQAANYGYTF
TGTGCCAGCAGTGCTGGGCAGGCAGCTAACTATGGCTACACCTTC
>TRBJ2-7|TRBV13|NA|NA
CASSLAGPEQYF
TGTGCCAGCAGCTTAGCAGGGCCCGAGCAGTACTTC
>TRBJ1-2|TRBV6-4|once|NA
CASNLHGGYGYTF
TGTGCCAGCAATTTACACGGAGGCTATGGCTACACCTTC
>TRBJ2-6|TRBV5-1|NA|NA
CASSHAGSGANVLTF
TGCGCCAGCAGCCACGCAGGCTCTGGGGCCAACGTCCTGACTTTC
>TRBJ2-3|TRBV10-3|NA|TRBD2
CAISESGTRGGTTDTQYF
TGTGCCATCAGTGAGTCGGGGACTCGGGGGGGGACCACAGATACGCAGTATTTT
>TRBJ2-2|TRBV6-1|NA|NA
CASRGRTNTGELFF
TGTGCCAGCAGGGGCAGAACGAACACCGGGGAGCTGTTTTTT
>TRBJ2-3|TRBV27|NA|TRBD2
CVTQREWRADTQYF
TGTGTCACCCAGCGGGAGTGGAGGGCAGATACGCAGTATTTT
>TRBJ2-7|TRBV6-5|NA|TRBD2
CASSYSGLAGYEQYF
TGTGCCAGCAGTTACTCGGGGCTAGCGGGTTACGAGCAGTACTTC
>TRBJ2-1|TRBV7-9|NA|TRBD2
CASSLASGGPYNEQFF
TGTGCCAGCAGCTTAGCGAGCGGGGGCCCTTACAATGAGCAGTTCTTC
>TRBJ1-5|TRBV9|NA|NA
CASSVAVGGNQPQHF
TGTGCCAGCAGCGTAGCGGTCGGGGGCAATCAGCCCCAGCATTTT
>TRBJ2-7|TRBV18|NA|TRBD1
CASRDRAYEQYF
TGTGCCAGCCGGGACAGGGCCTACGAGCAGTACTTC
>TRBJ1-6|TRBV10-2|NA|TRBD1
CASMPGQVNSPLHF
TGCGCCAGCATGCCAGGACAGGTTAATTCACCCCTCCACTTT
>TRBJ2-7|TRBV4-2|NA|TRBD2
CASSQVGLAGYEQYF
TGTGCCAGCAGCCAAGTGGGGCTAGCGGGTTACGAGCAGTACTTC
>TRBJ2-3|TRBV7-9|NA|TRBD2
CASSLGKLALTDTQYF
TGTGCCAGCAGCTTAGGGAAACTAGCGCTCACAGATACGCAGTATTTT
>TRBJ1-3|TRBV13|NA|NA
CASSLEAAPRDTIYF
TGTGCCAGCAGCTTGGAGGCCGCCCCTCGCGACACCATATATTTT
>TRBJ1-1|TRBV7-9|NA|NA
CASSLEVGTEAFF
TGTGCCAGCAGCTTAGAAGTCGGCACTGAAGCTTTCTTT
>TRBJ2-1|TRBV11-3|NA|NA
CASSLNQYYNEQFF
TGTGCCAGCAGCTTAAATCAGTACTACAATGAGCAGTTCTTC
>TRBJ2-7|TRBV7-2|NA|TRBD1
CASSFDRGTSYEQYF
TGTGCCAGCAGCTTCGACAGGGGCACCTCCTACGAGCAGTACTTC
>TRBJ2-7|TRBV7-6|NA|TRBD2
CASSLVAGSYEQYF
TGTGCCAGCAGCTTAGTAGCGGGATCCTACGAGCAGTACTTC
>TRBJ1-2|TRBV7-9|NA|NA
CASSSGGGPRLNYGYTF
TGTGCCAGCAGCTCGGGCGGGGGACCGAGGTTAAACTATGGCTACACCTTC
>TRBJ2-1|TRBV18|NA|TRBD1
CASSPPGQFFYNEQFF
TGTGCCAGCTCACCACCGGGACAGTTCTTTTACAATGAGCAGTTCTTC
>TRBJ1-1|TRBV2|once|TRBD1
CASSRGLTEAFF
TGTGCCAGCTCGAGGGGGCTGACTGAAGCTTTCTTT
>TRBJ2-2|TRBV7-9|NA|NA
CASSRGANTGELFF
TGTGCCAGCTCTCGCGGGGCAAACACCGGGGAGCTGTTTTTT
>TRBJ2-5|TRBV18|NA|TRBD2
CASSPPLLAGGPGTQYF
TGTGCCAGCTCACCACCGCTCCTAGCGGGAGGGCCAGGGACCCAGTACTTC
>TRBJ2-2|TRBV19|NA|NA
CASSIGRSTGELFF
TGTGCCAGTAGTATTGGTAGATCCACCGGGGAGCTGTTTTTT
>TRBJ2-1|TRBV18|once|TRBD1
CASSPMDRGVGQFF
TGTGCCAGCTCACCCATGGACAGGGGCGTAGGGCAGTTCTTC
>TRBJ2-1|TRBV18|NA|NA
CASSLTPNSYNEQFF
TGTGCCAGCTCACTCACACCGAACTCCTACAATGAGCAGTTCTTC
>TRBJ1-5|TRBV4-1|NA|NA
CASSPVTYDQPQHF
TGCGCCAGCAGCCCGGTGACATACGATCAGCCCCAGCATTTT
>TRBJ2-2|TRBV7-2|few|TRBD1
CASSDPGQGYLGELFF
TGTGCCAGCAGTGACCCAGGACAGGGTTATCTCGGGGAGCTGTTTTTT
>TRBJ1-2|TRBV30|once|NA
CAWSPDHWAGYTF
TGTGCCTGGAGTCCAGACCACTGGGCAGGCTACACCTTC
>TRBJ1-2|TRBV2|NA|NA
CASSAREEGGYTF
TGTGCCAGCAGTGCAAGGGAGGAGGGGGGCTACACCTTC
>TRBJ1-1|TRBV9|NA|TRBD1
CASSRGGRTGDTEAFF
TGTGCCAGCAGCCGAGGGGGGAGGACAGGGGACACTGAAGCTTTCTTT
>TRBJ1-2|TRBV30|once|TRBD1
CAWNPRGSQGYGYTF
TGTGCCTGGAACCCCAGGGGGTCCCAGGGCTATGGCTACACCTTC
>TRBJ2-1|TRBV10-3|NA|TRBD1
CAISMNRGNEQFF
TGTGCCATCAGTATGAACAGGGGCAATGAGCAGTTCTTC
>TRBJ2-6|TRBV27|NA|NA
CASSPSGANVLTF
TGTGCCAGCAGCCCGTCTGGGGCCAACGTCCTGACTTTC
>TRBJ2-3|TRBV11-2|NA|NA
CASSLFGLFTDTQYF
TGTGCCAGCAGCTTATTTGGACTTTTCACAGATACGCAGTATTTT
>TRBJ2-2|TRBV19|NA|TRBD1
CASRGTGFTGELFF
TGTGCCAGTAGGGGGACAGGGTTCACCGGGGAGCTGTTTTTT
>TRBJ1-2|TRBV5-6|NA|NA
CASSFPGYGYTF
TGTGCCAGCAGCTTTCCAGGGTACGGCTACACCTTC